Following are 20 T cell receptor beta chains from one sample sequenced in a study of metastatic and nonmetastatic thyroid tumors. Until they underwent thyroid surgery, no patient had received any treatment. TCRdb reprocessed the PCR reads via MiXCR. The sample has roughly 32,000 clones; 15% to 20% are singletons. Source material: blood. The receptors originated from a female donor with papillary thyroid cancer or a benign thyroid nodule (not recorded which). Some clones in this sample may be carry-over from other donors' samples.

This clone was detected many times. This chain connects TRBV7-3 to TRBJ2-3; 8 bases fit TRBD2. The CDR3 spans 15 residues. After removal of 2 bases from V and 2 bases from J, the junction contained 3 bases not matched to a gene. Germline CDR1 is SGHTA and CDR2 is FQGTGA. The CDR3 nucleotides are TGTGCCAGCAGCTTAGGCGGGGGGCTCACAGATACGCAGTATTTT. It yields the protein CASSLGGGLTDTQYF.

This clone was recorded many times. It may be a read error: a sequence one base away is much more abundant. The chain employs TRBV6-1 and TRBJ1-1; D unclear. The CDR3 spans 13 residues. Germline V gene sequence: CDR1 MNHNS, CDR2 SASEGT. The V gene lost 10 bases and the J gene lost 0 bases, with 12 bases spanning the gap. The CDR3 DNA follows: TGTGCCACGGGCGGTAGTATGAACACTGAAGCTTTCTTT. It yields the protein CATGGSMNTEAFF.

This clone has a single count. One base away lies a much larger clone, so this may be a sequencing read error. The J gene is TRBJ2-5, the V gene TRBV5-4, with 8 bases lining up with TRBD2. Losses at the gene ends were 4 bases for V and 0 bases for J; bases not matched to a gene: 5. CDR1 and CDR2 (germline): SGHNT, YYREEE (reference sequence). This CDR3 is 15 amino acids long. CDR3 sequence: CASSGREGNQETQYF. CDR3 bases: TGTGCCAGCAGCGGTCGGGAGGGAAACCAAGAGACCCAGTACTTC.

This clone was recorded many times. The CDR3 loop is CASSLMYEGLIYNEQFF. As DNA, the CDR3 is TGCGCCAGCAGCTTGATGTATGAAGGTCTCATCTACAATGAGCAGTTCTTC. The rearrangement uses TRBV5-1 and TRBJ2-1; D gene uncertain. CDR1 is SGHRS, CDR2 YFSETQ, per germline. Trimming shortened V by 1 base and J by 3 bases, and 17 bases separated the two germline ends. The CDR3 runs 17 residues. The full variable domain, in which reference TRBV5-1 and TRBJ2-1 provide the parts outside the CDR3, is KAGVTQTPRYLIKTRGQQVTLSCSPISGHRSVSWYQQTPGQGLQFLFEYFSETQRNKGNFPGRFSGRQFSNSRSEMNVSTLELGDSALYLCASSLMYEGLIYNEQFFGPGTRLTVL.

This clone was observed many times. This chain links TRBV28 with TRBJ2-1; TRBD2 might be the D (7 bases). Germline V gene lookup returns CDR1 MDHEN and CDR2 SYDVKM. With 6 bases removed from V and 7 bases from J, the gap between germline ends came to 19 bases. This CDR3 is built from 15 residues. In nucleotides, the CDR3 is TGTGCCAGCAGGAACAGCGGGACACTCTGGAATGAGCAGTTCTTC. Amino acid sequence: CASRNSGTLWNEQFF.

The chain links TRBV4-1 to TRBJ2-1; D is undetermined. This CDR3 comprises 14 residues. V lost 1 base and J 8 bases, leaving 12 bases between the germline ends. The germline gives CDR1 MGHRA, CDR2 YSYEKL. CDR3 in DNA: TGCGCCAGCAGCCAAGCGAACAAACAAGATGAGCAGTTCTTC. Residues: CASSQANKQDEQFF.

This clone turned up a few times. This may stem from a read error, because a much larger clone lies one nucleotide away. V usage is TRBV20-1 and J usage is TRBJ2-5; D tentatively fits TRBD1 or TRBD2 (5 bases each). This CDR3 region has 11 residues. V was shortened by 7 bases and J by 8 bases, with 14 bases between the two germline ends. Per germline, CDR1 DFQATT and CDR2 SNEGSKA (reference sequence). The CDR3: CSEGARDTQYF. Written as DNA, the CDR3 is TGCAGTGAAGGGGCCCGGGATACCCAGTACTTC.

Many counts were recorded for this clone. The V call is TRBV5-6, the J call TRBJ1-2; a weak D match, TRBD1 (6 bases). Between the trimmed V and J ends, which lost 2 bases and 3 bases, there was a span of 11 bases. Per the germline V gene, CDR1 is SGHDT and CDR2 is YYEEEE. CDR3 length: 14 amino acids. The CDR3 DNA reads TGTGCCAGCAGCTTAGGACAGACGGACTATGGCTACACCTTC. Amino acids: CASSLGQTDYGYTF. Full variable domain (rest looked up from reference TRBV5-6 and TRBJ1-2): DAGVTQSPTHLIKTRGQQVTLRCSPKSGHDTVSWYQQALGQGPQFIFQYYEEEERQRGNFPDRFSGHQFPNYSSELNVNALLLGDSALYLCASSLGQTDYGYTFGSGTRLTVV.

This clone was seen repeatedly, ten times or more. The rearrangement uses TRBV6-2 or TRBV6-3 and TRBJ2-3; D might be TRBD2 (6 bases). This CDR3 is 15 amino acids long. The V gene lost 4 bases and the J gene lost 8 bases, with 19 bases spanning the gap. From germline, CDR1 is MNHEY and CDR2 SVGEGT. The DNA of the CDR3 is TGTGCCAGCAGTTCTCTCCCCCCTAGCGAGGGTACGCAGTATTTT. It codes for CASSSLPPSEGTQYF.

Ten or more counts support this clone. This rearrangement joins TRBV28 to TRBJ2-7; weak D call: TRBD2 (5 bases). Germline CDR1 MDHEN, CDR2 SYDVKM. Trimming took off 3 bases at V and 7 bases at J, with 16 bases between the two ends. This CDR3 is 14 amino acids long. The CDR3 here is CASSLEGIRGEQYF. The CDR3 DNA follows: TGTGCCAGCAGTTTGGAAGGGATCCGCGGGGAGCAGTACTTC.

As for this clone: A single base separates this from a much larger clone, so it may be a read error. At the DNA level, this CDR3 is encoded by other sequences in the same sample as well. V and J are TRBV10-3 and TRBJ2-7, with a possible D match to TRBD1 (5 bases). This CDR3 region has 15 residues. Germline V gene sequence: CDR1 ENHRY, CDR2 SYGVKD. CDR3 in amino acids: CAISESTVASYEQYF. Here the CDR3 DNA reads TGTGCCATAAGTGAGTCGACAGTAGCCTCCTACGAGCAGTATTTC.

This clone occurred a few times. This sequence joins TRBV28 and TRBJ1-5; D might be TRBD1 (5 bases). Germline V gives CDR1 MDHEN, CDR2 SYDVKM. The CDR3 covers 16 residues. The ends were cut back, 5 bases at V and 2 bases at J, with 16 bases in the middle. The CDR3 sequence is CASSPSQGIGNQPQHF. DNA of the CDR3: TGTGCCAGCAGTCCTTCCCAGGGAATTGGCAATCAGCCCCAGCATTTT.

This clone is labeled medium-sized. V gene TRBV28 combines with J gene TRBJ2-7; possibly TRBD2 for D (6 bases). The CDR3 is 14 amino acids. V was clipped by 1 base and J by 6 bases, with 13 bases between them. Germline values: CDR1 MDHEN, CDR2 SYDVKM. This chain's CDR3 is CASSLSLRGGEQYF. CDR3 DNA sequence: TGTGCCAGCAGTTTATCCCTTAGGGGAGGCGAGCAGTACTTC.

This clone was seen many times. V and J are TRBV28 and TRBJ2-4, with 7 nucleotides matching TRBD1. Per the germline V gene, CDR1 is MDHEN and CDR2 is SYDVKM. The CDR3 spans 16 residues. V gave up 2 bases and J gave up 0 bases; unmatched junction bases: 4. CDR3 nucleotides: TGTGCCAGCAGTTTAGACAGGGTTCTAGCCAAAAACATTCAGTACTTC. Translated: CASSLDRVLAKNIQYF.

In the case of this clone: This may come from a read error, since a much larger clone is one base off. The J gene is TRBJ2-5, the V gene TRBV5-4, with D possibly TRBD1 on 5 matching bases. Germline CDR1 and CDR2: SGHNT and YYREEE (reference sequence). The CDR3 totals 15 residues. Trimming took 4 bases from V and 5 from J, leaving 18 bases between them. The CDR3 here is CASSMGQGKLETQYF. CDR3 bases: TGTGCCAGCAGCATGGGGCAGGGCAAGTTGGAGACCCAGTACTTC. Full variable domain (missing parts from reference TRBV5-4 and TRBJ2-5): ETGVTQSPTHLIKTRGQQVTLRCSSQSGHNTVSWYQQALGQGPQFIFQYYREEENGRGNFPPRFSGLQFPNYSSELNVNALELDDSALYLCASSMGQGKLETQYFGPGTRLLVL.

In this sample, this clone turned up many times. The rearrangement uses TRBV9 and TRBJ2-7, with TRBD1 matching 8 bases. Germline V CDR1 and CDR2: SGDLS, YYNGEE. V shed 4 bases and J 2 bases; nucleotides not matched to a gene: 5. The CDR3 sequence is 14 residues long. The chain's CDR3 is CASSSGTGPYEQYF. In DNA, the CDR3 is TGTGCCAGCAGCTCCGGGACAGGTCCCTACGAGCAGTACTTC.

As for this clone: The junction departs from the called germline gene at one end, perhaps through a read error. J is TRBJ1-5 and V is TRBV12-3 or TRBV12-4, with D uncertain. CDR3 length: 16 amino acids. Here the CDR3 DNA reads TGTGCCAGCAGTTTAGGGGAGTGGGCGGTAAATCAGCCCCAGCACTTT. The encoded protein is CASSLGEWAVNQPQHF.

The table lists this clone with many counts. The genes are TRBV4-1 and TRBJ2-3, with 10 nucleotides matching TRBD2. The CDR3 is 16 amino acids. CDR1 and CDR2 (germline): MGHRA, YSYEKL. The V gene end was trimmed by 4 bases and the J gene end by 5 bases; junction bases not matched to a gene: 9. Written as DNA, the CDR3 is TGCGCCAGCAGCCCAGGGCCCCTAGCGGGAGAAGATACGCAGTATTTT. The encoded protein is CASSPGPLAGEDTQYF.

This clone occurred many times. The chain carries TRBV6-1 and TRBJ2-1; D is ambiguous. Germline assignment: CDR1 MNHNS and CDR2 SASEGT. The V end lost 6 bases, the J end lost 0 bases, and 15 bases lay between the germline ends. This CDR3 is built from 16 residues. CDR3 in DNA: TGTGCCAGCAGCCAAACCCCAACGCTCTCCTACAATGAGCAGTTCTTC. Its translation: CASSQTPTLSYNEQFF.

The rearrangement joins TRBV12-5 to TRBJ1-2; D might be TRBD1 (5 bases). This CDR3 comprises 15 residues. The V gene's germline CDR1 is LGHNT and CDR2 FRNRAP. The ends were cut back, 1 base at V and 0 bases at J, with 9 bases in the middle. The CDR3 protein is CASGLEGLTNYGYTF. The CDR3 region has the DNA TGTGCTAGTGGTTTGGAGGGACTCACTAACTATGGCTACACCTTC.